One and the same sample provided the 20 T cell receptor beta chains below, sequenced in a study of T cells in Graves' hyperthyroidism and ophthalmopathy. Amplification targeted TCR beta CDR3 regions from RNA transcripts. HTBI primers were employed in a first-round RT-PCR of the TCR CDR3. TCRdb processed the multiplex PCR reads anew with MiXCR; each CDR3 protein has one entry. The table includes approximately 400,000 distinct CDR3 sequences, roughly 14% detected once. Sequenced material: blood. The receptors were gathered from a woman between 18 and 29 years old with Graves' hyperthyroidism.

Ten or more counts support this clonotype. This chain connects TRBV29-1 to TRBJ2-2, with D possibly being TRBD2 (5 bases). The CDR3 is made up of 15 amino acids. The germline V gene encodes CDR1 SQVTM and CDR2 ANQGSEA. Trimming took off 6 bases at V and 6 bases at J, with 20 bases between the two ends. Here the CDR3 DNA reads TGCAGCGTCGTTACTGGCGCTATCGGGGCCGGGGAGCTGTTTTTT. Translated, it gives CSVVTGAIGAGELFF.

This clonotype was seen repeatedly, ten times or more. V is TRBV6-1 and J is TRBJ2-7, with D perhaps matching TRBD1 (6 bases). There are 11 residues in the CDR3. V lost 7 bases, J lost 6 bases, and 10 bases lay in between. Germline V CDR1 and CDR2: MNHNS, SASEGT. The chain's CDR3 is CASTQGPEQYF. The DNA for the CDR3 is TGTGCCAGCACTCAGGGGCCCGAGCAGTACTTC.

This clonotype occurred a few times. A read error may explain this, as a much larger clone is one base away. This chain uses TRBV10-3 with TRBJ1-1; tentative D call: TRBD1 (5 bases). Germline CDR1 reads ENHRY; CDR2 reads SYGVKD. CDR3 length: 15 residues. V lost 0 bases, J lost 6 bases, and 14 bases lay in between. CDR3 DNA sequence: TGTGCCATCAGTGAGTCGCGGGGGAGTAACGCTGAAGCTTTCTTT. Residues: CAISESRGSNAEAFF.

A single count supports this clonotype. The junction differs from germline at one of its ends, possibly a read error. The chain couples TRBV10-3 to TRBJ1-2, with 7 positions matching TRBD1. Germline V lookup: CDR1 ENHRY, CDR2 SYGVKD. CDR3 length: 17 amino acids. The CDR3 reads CASSYIPGTALGYGYTF. The CDR3 coding sequence is TGTGCCAGCAGTTATATACCCGGGACAGCACTAGGCTATGGCTACACCTTC.

For the CDR3, the DNA is TGTGCCAGCAGTTCCTTTAAAGGCCCTCGAGGCTACACCTTC. Its translation is CASSSFKGPRGYTF. The chain couples TRBV12-3 or TRBV12-4 to TRBJ1-2, with unresolved D. The V end was cut by 4 bases, the J end by 8 bases, with 17 bases between. The CDR3 has 14 amino acids.

This clonotype was counted only a few times. The chain employs TRBV5-1 and TRBJ2-1, with D perhaps TRBD1 (5 bases). The CDR3 contains 15 residues. V lost 2 bases, J lost 5 bases, and 14 bases lay in between. Germline lookup yields CDR1 SGHRS and CDR2 YFSETQ. CDR3 nucleotide sequence: TGCGCCAGCAGCTTAACAGGCTTTTTGGACAATGAGCAGTTCTTC. It codes for CASSLTGFLDNEQFF.

This clonotype has at least ten counts. The chain employs TRBV28 and TRBJ1-2; D unresolved. The ends were cut back, 2 bases at V and 6 bases at J, with 7 bases in the middle. The CDR3 is 12 amino acids. Germline assignment: CDR1 MDHEN and CDR2 SYDVKM. The CDR3 DNA follows: TGTGCCAGCAGTTTAAACCGGCATGGCTACACCTTC. Amino acid sequence: CASSLNRHGYTF.

This clonotype showed up many times. V is TRBV11-2 and J is TRBJ2-2; TRBD1 aligns across 8 bases. Germline V gives CDR1 SGHAT, CDR2 FQNNGV. The V gene end was trimmed by 5 bases and the J gene end by 6 bases; junction bases not matched to a gene: 20. The CDR3 spans 19 residues. CDR3 region: CASSLRSRGRRGAPGELFF. The CDR3, as DNA: TGTGCCAGCAGCCTAAGGAGCAGGGGGCGCAGAGGGGCACCCGGGGAGCTGTTTTTT.

A note on this clonotype: This sequence may be a read error, since a much larger clone differs from it by one base. The chain is built from TRBV6-2 or TRBV6-3 and TRBJ2-7; 12 bases align to TRBD2. V shed 6 bases, J shed 5 bases, and the junction held 8 bases outside the gene matches. This CDR3 region has 15 residues. CDR1 is MNHEY and CDR2 is SVGEGT in the germline V gene. CDR3 bases: TGTGCCAGCAGAGCCGAGACTAGCGGGAGCGACGAGCAGTACTTC. Its protein product is CASRAETSGSDEQYF.

The chain couples TRBV12-3 or TRBV12-4 to TRBJ2-7; TRBD2 aligns across 10 bases. This CDR3 has 17 amino acids. The ends lost 1 base at V and 3 bases at J; junction bases unmatched: 9. CDR3 in DNA: TGTGCCAGCAGTTTAGGTAGCGGGAGGTACTTAAGCTACGAGCAGTACTTC. It encodes CASSLGSGRYLSYEQYF.

V is TRBV28 and J is TRBJ1-4; possibly TRBD1 for D (5 bases). Germline CDR1 and CDR2: MDHEN and SYDVKM. The V end was cut by 4 bases, the J end by 8 bases, with 17 bases between. The CDR3 sequence is 15 residues long. CDR3 in DNA: TGTGCCAGCAGTTCCATACGGGGGACTCGGGAAAAACTGTTTTTT. Translation gives CASSSIRGTREKLFF.

The CDR3 DNA follows: TGTGCGACCGGCCCCGAACCCTTAAGAGGATGGGAGACCCAGTACTTC. Amino acids: CATGPEPLRGWETQYF. The J gene is TRBJ2-5, the V gene TRBV7-3; D ambiguous. Germline CDR1 reads SGHTA; CDR2 reads FQGTGA. This CDR3 comprises 16 residues.

This clonotype was observed at least ten times. V is TRBV2 and J is TRBJ2-6; D may be TRBD1 (7 bases). The CDR3 has 17 residues. Deletions cut 6 bases from V and 0 bases from J, with 15 bases between. Germline CDR1 and CDR2: SNHLY and FYNNEI. CDR3 DNA sequence: TGTGCCAGCAGGCGGGACAGAGAATTCTCTGGGGCCAACGTCCTGACTTTC. Encoded protein: CASRRDREFSGANVLTF.

This rearrangement joins TRBV6-2 or TRBV6-3 to TRBJ2-1, with a possible D match to TRBD1 (6 bases). The CDR3 loop spans 16 amino acids. Germline V gene lookup returns CDR1 MNHEY and CDR2 SVGEGT. The V gene lost 1 base and the J gene lost 5 bases, with 15 bases spanning the gap. This CDR3 reads CASSYLQGKADNEQFF. The CDR3 DNA reads TGTGCCAGCAGTTACTTACAGGGAAAGGCTGACAATGAGCAGTTCTTC.

This clonotype was counted only a few times. This chain connects TRBV9 to TRBJ1-3; the D gene is possibly TRBD1 (5 bases). V was cut by 2 bases and J by 0 bases, with 9 bases left in between. CDR3 length: 15 amino acids. The germline V gene encodes CDR1 SGDLS and CDR2 YYNGEE. The chain's CDR3 is CASSVQGSSGNTIYF. The CDR3 DNA is TGTGCCAGCAGCGTTCAGGGAAGCTCTGGAAACACCATATATTTT. Full variable domain (rest looked up from reference TRBV9 and TRBJ1-3): DSGVTQTPKHLITATGQRVTLRCSPRSGDLSVYWYQQSLDQGLQFLIQYYNGEERAKGNILERFSAQQFPDLHSELNLSSLELGDSALYFCASSVQGSSGNTIYFGEGSWLTVV.

In its sample, this clonotype was seen many times. This chain joins TRBV5-1 and TRBJ1-2; D might be TRBD1 (6 bases). From germline, CDR1 is SGHRS and CDR2 YFSETQ. The CDR3 sequence is 14 residues long. V was trimmed by 2 bases and J by 4 bases, leaving 12 bases between them. The CDR3 DNA follows: TGCGCCAGCAGCTTCGATGACAGGCTCTATGGCTACACCTTC. It yields the protein CASSFDDRLYGYTF.

This clonotype was recorded at least ten times. CDR3 nucleotides: TGCAGTGCTAGTGGATCAGGGGGGTCATACACTGAAGCTTTCTTT. Translating it yields CSASGSGGSYTEAFF. The chain carries TRBV20-1 and TRBJ1-1; 7 nucleotides match TRBD1. Germline assignment: CDR1 DFQATT and CDR2 SNEGSKA (reference sequence). The junction had 10 bases not matched to a gene; V was cut back by 3 bases and J by 3 bases. CDR3 length: 15 residues.

This clonotype was seen more than once but under ten times. The chain uses TRBV7-2 and TRBJ2-1, with 9 bases identical to TRBD2. Germline V gene lookup returns CDR1 SGHTA and CDR2 FQGNSA. The CDR3 runs to 14 residues. The trim removed 3 bases at V and 6 bases at J, leaving 3 bases unmatched. The CDR3 loop reads CASSFRLAANEQFF. The CDR3, as DNA: TGTGCCAGCAGCTTCCGACTAGCGGCCAATGAGCAGTTCTTC.

This clonotype has at least ten counts. The chain carries TRBV12-5 and TRBJ2-5, with TRBD2 identical over 7 bases. The length of the CDR3 is 14 residues. The trim removed 6 bases at V and 0 bases at J, leaving 4 bases unmatched. From germline, CDR1 is LGHNT and CDR2 FRNRAP. DNA for the CDR3: TGTGCTAGTGGGTCCGGGGGGAACCAAGAGACCCAGTACTTC. Its protein product is CASGSGGNQETQYF.

Many counts were recorded for this clonotype. The chain uses TRBV10-3 and TRBJ2-7, with D possibly matching TRBD1 (6 bases). Germline V gene sequence: CDR1 ENHRY, CDR2 SYGVKD. This CDR3 is built from 15 residues. Trimming took off 2 bases at V and 11 bases at J, with 22 bases between the two ends. The chain's CDR3 is CAISEQHKHGQLEYF. CDR3 nucleotides: TGTGCCATCAGTGAGCAACACAAACACGGACAGTTGGAGTACTTC.